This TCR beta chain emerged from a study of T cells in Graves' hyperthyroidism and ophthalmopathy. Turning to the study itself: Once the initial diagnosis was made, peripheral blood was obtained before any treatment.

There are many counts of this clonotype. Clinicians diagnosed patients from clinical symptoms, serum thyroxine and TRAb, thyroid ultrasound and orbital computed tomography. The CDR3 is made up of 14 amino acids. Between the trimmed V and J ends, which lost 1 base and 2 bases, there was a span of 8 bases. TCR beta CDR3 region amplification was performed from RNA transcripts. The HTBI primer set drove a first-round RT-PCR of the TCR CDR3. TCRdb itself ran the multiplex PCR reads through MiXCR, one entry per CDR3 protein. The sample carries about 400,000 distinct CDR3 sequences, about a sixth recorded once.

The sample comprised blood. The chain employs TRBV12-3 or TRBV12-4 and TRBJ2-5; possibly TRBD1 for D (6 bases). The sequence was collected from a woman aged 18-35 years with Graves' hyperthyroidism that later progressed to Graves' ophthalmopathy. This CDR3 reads CASSLGGRQETQYF. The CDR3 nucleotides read TGTGCCAGCAGTTTAGGGGGGCGACAAGAGACCCAGTACTTC.